This TCR beta chain emerged from a study of human T cells and chemical hapten exposure. The wider study: There were weekly diphenylcyclopropenone doses to the scalp for patients throughout the roughly 24-week study.

The V and J ends lost 2 bases and 2 bases respectively, with 9 bases between them. The CDR3 is 15 residues long. Germline V CDR1 and CDR2: PRHDT, FYEKMQ (reference sequence). This clonotype appeared many times. One entry per CDR3 protein results from TCRdb running MiXCR on the RACE reads. The sample lists just over 40,000 distinct CDR3 sequences; roughly 3.3% were seen once. The time point here: patch test 2, 6 weeks after DPC sensitization. As for treatment: therapeutic diphenylcyclopropenone sensitization with weekly scalp DPC. Sample donors consisted of patients with alopecia, aged 18 to 70 years, who were suitable for DPC. Unfractionated whole blood served as the source for total RNA extraction.

This clonotype was obtained from a man aged 40-55 years with alopecia areata. Some clones in this sample may be carry-over from other donors' samples. This material consisted of whole blood, taken in connection with sensitization to the hapten diphenylcyclopropenone (DPC). The rearrangement uses TRBV13 and TRBJ1-4; perhaps TRBD1 as D (5 bases). The CDR3 DNA reads as TGTGCCAGCAGCTTACGCCGGGGCACTAATGAAAAACTGTTTTTT. Its translation: CASSLRRGTNEKLFF.